Following are 25 T cell receptor beta chains from one sample sequenced in a study of shared clonotypes between healthy human individuals. Method: immunoSEQ multiplex PCR; TCRdb's copy keeps in-frame clones and lacks some. The sample includes about 680,000 clones, around four fifths of them seen just once. Sequencing used memory CD4+ T cells sorted from blood. Subset given: CD45RA-negative fraction. The receptors originated from a woman in her 30s in good health.

This chain connects TRBV4-1 to TRBJ2-3, with TRBD2 identical over 12 bases. The CDR3 runs 15 residues. V shed 4 bases and J 6 bases; nucleotides not matched to a gene: 5. Germline CDR1 reads MGHRA; CDR2 reads YSYEKL. For the CDR3, the DNA is TGCGCCAGCAGCCCTAGCGGGAGGGCCTTGGATACGCAGTATTTT. As protein: CASSPSGRALDTQYF.

This clone has a count of ten or more. The sample has other DNA sequences that encode this CDR3 too. The chain uses TRBV15 and TRBJ2-1; D unresolved. Deletions cut 0 bases from V and 3 bases from J, with 9 bases between. CDR3 size: 15 residues. Germline CDR1 and CDR2: LNHNV and YYDKDF (reference sequence). CDR3 in DNA: TGTGCCACCAGCAGAGAGGTGGGAAGCTACAATGAGCAGTTCTTC. Encoded protein: CATSREVGSYNEQFF.

V and J are TRBV19 and TRBJ1-5; no definite D call. Per germline, CDR1 LNHDA and CDR2 SQIVND (reference sequence). The V end was cut by 3 bases, the J end by 3 bases, with 15 bases between. The length of the CDR3 is 16 residues. CDR3 in DNA: TGTGCCAGTAGTATGTCGGTAGGCGGGCTCAATCAGCCCCAGCATTTT. Residues: CASSMSVGGLNQPQHF.

The gene calls are TRBV28 and TRBJ1-4; TRBD1 matches at 8 bases. This CDR3 spans 15 amino acids. Losses at the gene ends were 7 bases for V and 6 bases for J; bases not matched to a gene: 10. Germline V gene sequence: CDR1 MDHEN, CDR2 SYDVKM. This CDR3 is CASIAGGDRDEKLFF. The CDR3 DNA is TGTGCCAGCATCGCAGGGGGCGATCGGGATGAAAAACTGTTTTTT.

This chain uses TRBV20-1 with TRBJ2-7; D gene unclear. The V end lost 4 bases, the J end lost 4 bases, and 8 bases lay between the germline ends. The CDR3 extends over 11 amino acids. Looked up from germline, CDR1 is DFQATT and CDR2 is SNEGSKA (reference sequence). CDR3 sequence (DNA): TGCAGTGCTACTAACGGTTACGAGCAGTACTTC. This encodes CSATNGYEQYF.

This sequence joins TRBV19 and TRBJ2-7; TRBD1 is a possible D gene (6 bases). The CDR3 covers 15 residues. Germline-derived CDR1 and CDR2 are LNHDA and SQIVND (reference sequence). V was shortened by 1 base and J by 2 bases, with 12 bases between the two germline ends. CDR3 in DNA: TGTGCCAGTAGTATAGGAGGGGGAGATCCCTACGAGCAGTACTTC. Encoded protein: CASSIGGGDPYEQYF.

The gene calls are TRBV10-2 and TRBJ2-5, with a possible D match to TRBD2 (6 bases). Germline-derived CDR1 and CDR2 are WSHSY and SAAADI. There are 15 residues in the CDR3. Trimming stripped 3 bases from V and 3 bases from J, with 14 bases between. The CDR3 sequence: CASSDIGTGEETQYF. CDR3 sequence (DNA): TGCGCCAGCAGTGATATCGGGACGGGGGAAGAGACCCAGTACTTC.

V and J are TRBV11-2 and TRBJ2-7; 7 bases fit TRBD2. CDR3 size: 17 residues. Germline assignment: CDR1 SGHAT and CDR2 FQNNGV. The V gene end was trimmed by 6 bases and the J gene end by 4 bases; junction bases not matched to a gene: 18. In DNA, the CDR3 is TGTGCCAGCAGTCCCTACTATATAGCGGGTCTCGTATACGAGCAGTACTTC. Its protein product is CASSPYYIAGLVYEQYF. The full variable domain, completed using reference TRBV11-2 and TRBJ2-7, is EAGVAQSPRYKIIEKRQSVAFWCNPISGHATLYWYQQILGQGPKLLIQFQNNGVVDDSQLPKDRFSAERLKGVDSTLKIQPAKLEDSAVYLCASSPYYIAGLVYEQYFGPGTRLTVT.

The J gene is TRBJ1-4, the V gene TRBV5-6; D perhaps matches TRBD1 (5 bases). Deletions cut 4 bases from V and 1 base from J, with 8 bases between. The CDR3 runs 14 residues. CDR1 and CDR2 from the germline V gene are SGHDT and YYEEEE. For the CDR3, the DNA is TGTGCCAGCAGCCAGGGTGGAACTAATGAAAAACTGTTTTTT. Translating it yields CASSQGGTNEKLFF. Based on the CDR3 plus reference TRBV5-6 and TRBJ1-4, the full variable domain is DAGVTQSPTHLIKTRGQQVTLRCSPKSGHDTVSWYQQALGQGPQFIFQYYEEEERQRGNFPDRFSGHQFPNYSSELNVNALLLGDSALYLCASSQGGTNEKLFFGSGTQLSVL.

The rearrangement uses TRBV29-1 and TRBJ2-6; D is unclear. V gave up 0 bases and J gave up 0 bases, with 9 bases separating them. There are 16 residues in the CDR3. The V gene's germline CDR1 is SQVTM and CDR2 ANQGSEA. The CDR3, as DNA: TGCAGCGTTGAAGATGTAGCTTCCTCTGGGGCCAACGTCCTGACTTTC. Its protein product is CSVEDVASSGANVLTF.

The chain is built from TRBV29-1 and TRBJ1-3; TRBD1 might be the D (5 bases). Germline V gives CDR1 SQVTM, CDR2 ANQGSEA. The V end lost 4 bases, the J end lost 0 bases, and 16 bases lay between the germline ends. The CDR3 length is 16 residues. This chain's CDR3 is CSVVWGTTDSGNTIYF. The DNA for the CDR3 is TGCAGCGTTGTCTGGGGGACCACCGACTCTGGAAACACCATATATTTT.

This chain connects TRBV7-2 to TRBJ2-1; D ambiguous. Germline V CDR1 and CDR2: SGHTA, FQGNSA. The CDR3 is made up of 18 amino acids. V gave up 2 bases and J gave up 5 bases, with 22 bases separating them. This CDR3 reads CASSLKLVRSSLNNEQFF. CDR3 bases: TGTGCCAGCAGCTTAAAACTGGTTCGGAGTTCCCTAAACAATGAGCAGTTCTTC. The full variable domain, rest sourced from reference TRBV7-2 and TRBJ2-1, is GAGVSQSPSNKVTEKGKDVELRCDPISGHTALYWYRQSLGQGLEFLIYFQGNSAPDKSGLPSDRFSAERTGGSVSTLTIQRTQQEDSAVYLCASSLKLVRSSLNNEQFFGPGTRLTVL.

The chain is built from TRBV29-1 and TRBJ1-4, with D unclear. Germline CDR1 is SQVTM and CDR2 is ANQGSEA. V lost 6 bases and J lost 6, with 11 bases in between. The CDR3 has 12 residues. The CDR3 DNA reads TGCAGCGTCCGGTCGGGAGATGAAAAACTGTTTTTT. Translated, it gives CSVRSGDEKLFF.

J is TRBJ1-2 and V is TRBV5-4; perhaps TRBD1 as D (5 bases). Trimming removed 3 bases at V and 4 bases at J, with 13 bases between. The germline V gene has CDR1 SGHNT and CDR2 YYREEE (reference sequence). CDR3 length equals 14 residues. DNA for the CDR3: TGTGCCAGCAGCTCCGGGACCTCCGTCTATGGCTACACCTTC. Translated, it gives CASSSGTSVYGYTF.

The chain couples TRBV11-2 to TRBJ1-1; D uncertain. The germline V gene has CDR1 SGHAT and CDR2 FQNNGV. The CDR3 contains 15 residues. V was clipped by 5 bases and J by 1 base, with 14 bases between them. For the CDR3, the DNA is TGTGCCAGCAGCCCCGTTTCAGGCAGGAACACTGAAGCTTTCTTT. The encoded protein is CASSPVSGRNTEAFF.

This sequence joins TRBV9 and TRBJ2-7; TRBD2 aligns across 10 bases. The CDR3 sequence is 15 residues long. The V gene end was trimmed by 0 bases and the J gene end by 4 bases; junction bases not matched to a gene: 4. Germline CDR1 is SGDLS and CDR2 is YYNGEE. This CDR3 is CASSVGTSGPYEQYF. In DNA, the CDR3 is TGTGCCAGCAGCGTAGGGACTAGCGGACCTTACGAGCAGTACTTC.

V gene TRBV5-1 combines with J gene TRBJ2-2, with TRBD1 as a possible D gene (7 bases). Looked up from germline, CDR1 is SGHRS and CDR2 is YFSETQ. The CDR3 is made up of 14 amino acids. Trimming took 4 bases from V and 6 from J, leaving 13 bases between them. This chain's CDR3 is CASSLGGQSGELFF. CDR3 in DNA: TGCGCCAGCAGCCTCGGGGGACAGTCCGGGGAGCTGTTTTTT. Full variable domain (remainder filled in from reference TRBV5-1 and TRBJ2-2): KAGVTQTPRYLIKTRGQQVTLSCSPISGHRSVSWYQQTPGQGLQFLFEYFSETQRNKGNFPGRFSGRQFSNSRSEMNVSTLELGDSALYLCASSLGGQSGELFFGEGSRLTVL.

The V gene is TRBV5-6, the J gene TRBJ2-1; no firm D call. Trimming left V 1 base short and J 3 bases short, with 8 bases between. The CDR3 loop spans 14 amino acids. Germline values: CDR1 SGHDT, CDR2 YYEEEE. Here the CDR3 DNA reads TGTGCCAGCAGCTTGAGTCCTCTCTACAATGAGCAGTTCTTC. Protein: CASSLSPLYNEQFF.

V gene TRBV5-1 combines with J gene TRBJ2-1; tentative D call: TRBD1 (6 bases). V lost 0 bases and J lost 3, with 13 bases in between. Germline CDR1 is SGHRS and CDR2 is YFSETQ. This CDR3 is 16 amino acids long. DNA of the CDR3: TGCGCCAGCAGCTTGGCCTCTGGGGGCCTCTACAATGAGCAGTTCTTC. Amino acid sequence: CASSLASGGLYNEQFF. Together with reference TRBV5-1 and TRBJ2-1, the CDR3 gives the full variable domain: KAGVTQTPRYLIKTRGQQVTLSCSPISGHRSVSWYQQTPGQGLQFLFEYFSETQRNKGNFPGRFSGRQFSNSRSEMNVSTLELGDSALYLCASSLASGGLYNEQFFGPGTRLTVL.

The chain employs TRBV6-6 and TRBJ2-2, with D unclear. The V and J ends lost 2 bases and 4 bases respectively, with 8 bases between them. CDR1 MNHNY and CDR2 SVGAGI come from the germline V gene (reference sequence). This CDR3 is built from 14 residues. CDR3 in DNA: TGTGCCAGCAGTTACCTCCCGGGCACCGGGGAGCTGTTTTTT. Its translation is CASSYLPGTGELFF.

This rearrangement joins TRBV5-1 to TRBJ2-1; the match to TRBD2 covers 7 bases. The CDR3 sequence is 15 residues long. Losses at the gene ends were 1 base for V and 9 bases for J; bases not matched to a gene: 10. CDR1 and CDR2 from the germline V gene are SGHRS and YFSETQ. The CDR3 protein is CASSLIGAGRVEQFF. The CDR3 DNA sequence: TGCGCCAGCAGCTTGATTGGGGCAGGGAGGGTTGAGCAGTTCTTC.

The sample holds one count of this clone. V usage is TRBV25-1 and J usage is TRBJ1-6, with a tentative D call TRBD1 (6 bases). The CDR3 spans 15 residues. Trimming took off 4 bases at V and 4 bases at J, with 11 bases between the two ends. Germline lookup yields CDR1 MGHDK and CDR2 SYGVNS. The CDR3 loop reads CASSGRTAYNSPLHF. CDR3 in DNA: TGTGCCAGCAGTGGCCGGACAGCTTATAATTCACCCCTCCACTTT.

J is TRBJ2-5 and V is TRBV7-6; weak D call: TRBD1 (6 bases). The CDR3 totals 15 residues. Germline CDR1 and CDR2: SGHVS and FNYEAQ. V lost 3 bases, J lost 1 base, and 12 bases lay in between. CDR3 residues: CASSFYPQGQETQYF. The CDR3, as DNA: TGTGCCAGCAGCTTCTACCCACAGGGCCAAGAGACCCAGTACTTC.

The gene calls are TRBV5-1 and TRBJ1-1; 12 bases line up with TRBD1. The germline V gene encodes CDR1 SGHRS and CDR2 YFSETQ. CDR3 length: 16 residues. Trimming cost V 4 bases and J 1 base; bases outside gene matches: 5. CDR3 DNA: TGCGCCAGCAGCGGGACAGGGGGCTCTTGGAACACTGAAGCTTTCTTT. Its protein product is CASSGTGGSWNTEAFF.

Regarding this clone: This may stem from a read error, because a much larger clone lies one nucleotide away. The same CDR3 is also encoded by other DNA sequences in this sample. The chain couples TRBV27 to TRBJ2-1; the match to TRBD2 covers 8 bases. The CDR3 spans 15 residues. Germline CDR1 MNHEY, CDR2 SMNVEV (reference sequence). The J segment lost 0 bases and the V segment lost 3 bases, leaving 1 base of the junction unmatched. In nucleotides, the CDR3 is TGTGCCAGCAGTTTGAGCGGGAGCTCCTACAATGAGCAGTTCTTC. Its translation is CASSLSGSSYNEQFF.